This TCR beta chain stems from a study of cytomegalovirus exposure and HLA in healthy donors. The PCR ran on 60 Vbeta and 13 Jbeta primers. The method was immunoSEQ multiplex PCR; TCRdb's version includes in-frame clones alone and lacks a portion of them. Seen here are under 250,000 clones, around 80% observed once, and the top ten hold roughly 0.71%. V was cut by 4 bases and J by 3 bases, with 9 bases left in between. The CDR3 has 13 residues. Germline CDR1 and CDR2: MNHNS and SASEGT. The TCR sequence derives from a boy aged 2 to 10 in good health and CMV-seronegative. Specimen: PBMCs. The chain uses TRBV6-1 and TRBJ1-1, with a tentative D call TRBD1 (6 bases). This CDR3 is CASSVRGDTEAFF. The CDR3 bases are TGTGCCAGCAGTGTCAGGGGCGACACTGAAGCTTTCTTT.